Listed below are T cell receptor beta chains from one sample, sequenced in a study of OX40 agonist ivuxolimab in advanced cancers. Only in-frame clones appear in the TCRdb table, and some are missing; sequencing was by immunoSEQ multiplex PCR. The table has about 38,000 clones, about 92% seen once. The sequencing here drew on CD4+ or CD8+ T cells sorted from blood, taken in a trial of the OX40 agonist ivuxolimab. The receptors stem from an adult with an advanced solid tumor such as melanoma, head and neck, liver or kidney cancer. CDR3s include the opening cysteine and the closing phenylalanine or tryptophan. Fields, in order: V gene, clone size, J gene, D gene, CDR3 protein, CDR3 DNA. The D gene is left open where the match is weak. Size tells how often a clone was seen (once, few, many) or the class of an expanded clone, and some rows leave it out.

>TRBV25-1|NA|TRBJ2-1|TRBD1
CASSAGTVYNEQFF
TGTGCCAGCAGTGCCGGGACAGTTTACAATGAGCAGTTCTTC
>TRBV19|NA|TRBJ2-4|NA
CASSMEGWGIAKNIQYF
TGTGCCAGTAGTATGGAGGGATGGGGGATAGCCAAAAACATTCAGTACTTC
>TRBV5-3|NA|TRBJ1-2|TRBD1
CARSLPGGTGYTF
TGTGCCAGAAGCTTGCCAGGGGGTACGGGCTACACCTTC
>TRBV4-2|NA|TRBJ1-1|NA
CASSLGLNTEAFF
TGTGCCAGCAGCTTGGGCCTGAACACTGAAGCTTTCTTT
>TRBV6-6|once|TRBJ1-3|TRBD1
CASTQGTGVGNTIYF
TGTGCCAGCACCCAGGGGACAGGGGTCGGAAACACCATATATTTT
>TRBV9|NA|TRBJ2-2|TRBD1
CASSVWDRSNTGELFF
TGTGCCAGCAGCGTGTGGGACAGGTCGAACACCGGGGAGCTGTTTTTT
>TRBV28|NA|TRBJ1-1|NA
CATHVGGGTEAFF
TGTGCCACTCATGTTGGTGGAGGCACTGAAGCTTTCTTT
>TRBV5-1|NA|TRBJ2-7|NA
CASSLERPTEQYF
TGCGCCAGCAGCTTGGAGCGGCCAACCGAGCAGTACTTC
>TRBV15|NA|TRBJ2-1|TRBD2
CATSRQSSGIQFF
TGTGCCACCAGCAGACAGTCTAGCGGAATACAGTTCTTC
>TRBV7-3|NA|TRBJ2-2|TRBD2
CASSPSRGLGGGELFF
TGTGCCAGCAGCCCGAGTAGGGGACTAGGAGGCGGGGAGCTGTTTTTT
>TRBV19|NA|TRBJ1-2|NA
CASSIDLRFHYGYTF
TGTGCCAGTAGTATAGATCTCCGGTTCCACTATGGCTACACCTTC
>TRBV7-9|NA|TRBJ2-3|TRBD2
CASTELAGEADTQYF
TGTGCCAGCACCGAACTAGCGGGAGAAGCAGATACGCAGTATTTT
>TRBV28|NA|TRBJ2-5|NA
CASSLVVGAQYF
TGTGCCAGCAGTTTAGTGGTGGGGGCCCAGTACTTC
>TRBV7-2|NA|TRBJ2-3|NA
CASSSLAAYTDTQYF
TGTGCCAGCAGCTCGTTAGCGGCGTACACAGATACGCAGTATTTT
>TRBV11-3|NA|TRBJ2-5|NA
CASSLGGSQTQYF
TGTGCCAGCAGCTTAGGAGGGTCGCAGACCCAGTACTTC
>TRBV11-3|NA|TRBJ2-2|NA
CASSLGGLRSGELFF
TGTGCCAGCAGCTTGGGGGGACTTCGGTCCGGGGAGCTGTTTTTT
>TRBV11-2|NA|TRBJ2-7|NA
CASSVRDAGEQYF
TGTGCCAGCAGCGTCAGGGATGCGGGCGAGCAGTACTTC
>TRBV10-3|NA|TRBJ2-1|TRBD1
CAISLGQDSYNEQFF
TGTGCCATCAGCCTTGGACAGGACTCCTACAATGAGCAGTTCTTC
>TRBV4-2|NA|TRBJ2-3|NA
CASYQGDTQYF
TGTGCCAGCTATCAGGGAGATACGCAGTATTTT
>TRBV28|NA|TRBJ2-3|NA
CASSPPGRVGNTDTQYF
TGTGCCAGCAGTCCCCCTGGCAGGGTGGGGAACACAGATACGCAGTATTTT
>TRBV14|NA|TRBJ1-2|TRBD1
CASSLTGTGPFNYGYTF
TGTGCCAGCAGCCTCACCGGGACAGGGCCCTTTAACTATGGCTACACCTTC
>TRBV5-1|few|TRBJ1-1|NA
CASNPDGAEAFF
TGCGCCAGCAACCCGGACGGAGCTGAAGCTTTCTTT
>TRBV28|NA|TRBJ2-7|TRBD1
CASSGPRDRGEYEQYF
TGTGCCAGCAGTGGACCCCGGGACAGGGGGGAATACGAGCAGTACTTC
>TRBV4-3|NA|TRBJ1-2|NA
CASSQDEGESYYGYTF
TGCGCCAGCAGCCAAGATGAAGGGGAGTCGTACTATGGCTACACCTTC
>TRBV7-3|NA|TRBJ2-3|NA
CASSLTSSGTDTQYF
TGTGCCAGCAGCTTAACAAGTAGCGGCACAGATACGCAGTATTTT
>TRBV19|NA|TRBJ1-1|NA
CASSISVNTEAFF
TGTGCCAGTAGTATATCAGTGAACACTGAAGCTTTCTTT
>TRBV7-8|NA|TRBJ2-3|NA
CASSLVGASTDTQYF
TGTGCCAGCAGCTTAGTGGGGGCTAGCACAGATACGCAGTATTTT
>TRBV6-5|NA|TRBJ2-3|NA
CASSYTGTSTDTQYF
TGTGCCAGCAGTTACACGGGGACTAGCACAGATACGCAGTATTTT
>TRBV25-1|NA|TRBJ1-2|NA
CASSEGRTDYGYTF
TGTGCCAGCAGTGAGGGACGGACTGACTATGGCTACACCTTC
>TRBV30|NA|TRBJ2-7|TRBD2
CAWSDWGLAGVEQYF
TGTGCCTGGAGTGATTGGGGACTAGCGGGAGTTGAGCAGTACTTC
>TRBV11-2|NA|TRBJ2-2|NA
CASSLVDGELFF
TGTGCCAGCAGCTTAGTGGACGGGGAGCTGTTTTTT
>TRBV13|NA|TRBJ1-1|NA
CASSTRGRDYTEAFF
TGTGCCAGCAGCACTCGGGGGAGGGACTACACTGAAGCTTTCTTT
>TRBV2|NA|TRBJ1-4|NA
CASQRGFRVEKLFF
TGTGCCAGCCAAAGGGGGTTTCGGGTTGAAAAACTGTTTTTT
>TRBV6-6|NA|TRBJ2-2|TRBD2
CASSYSLGGRTGELFF
TGTGCCAGCAGTTACTCACTTGGCGGGAGGACCGGGGAGCTGTTTTTT
>TRBV6-1|NA|TRBJ2-1|TRBD2
CASPSGASYNEQFF
TGTGCCAGCCCCAGCGGGGCGTCCTACAATGAGCAGTTCTTC
>TRBV30|NA|TRBJ2-7|TRBD2
CAWSVLGTSSYEQYF
TGTGCCTGGAGTGTACTAGGGACTAGCAGCTACGAGCAGTACTTC
>TRBV6-5|NA|TRBJ1-1|NA
CASSYMAGVTEAFF
TGTGCCAGCAGTTACATGGCAGGGGTTACTGAAGCTTTCTTT
>TRBV6-9|NA|TRBJ1-1|NA
CATSRRSGAPENTEAFF
TGTGCCACCTCTAGGAGGTCAGGGGCGCCTGAAAACACTGAAGCTTTCTTT
>TRBV4-1|NA|TRBJ2-3|TRBD2
CASSQLNPLAGDTDTQYF
TGCGCCAGCAGCCAGCTAAATCCACTAGCGGGGGACACAGATACGCAGTATTTT
>TRBV6-1|NA|TRBJ2-5|TRBD1
CASTRTGYQETQYF
TGTGCCAGCACCCGGACAGGGTACCAAGAGACCCAGTACTTC
>TRBV9|NA|TRBJ1-3|NA
CASSVSAGGSLSSGNTIYF
TGTGCCAGCAGCGTAAGTGCCGGGGGAAGTCTTAGCTCTGGAAACACCATATATTTT
>TRBV13|NA|TRBJ2-7|TRBD1
CASSLGQGNEQYF
TGTGCCAGCAGCTTAGGACAGGGGAACGAGCAGTACTTC
>TRBV27|NA|TRBJ2-7|NA
CASRHTGSTYEQYF
TGTGCCAGCAGGCATACAGGGTCCACCTACGAGCAGTACTTC
>TRBV11-3|NA|TRBJ1-1|NA
CASSLGRGTEAFF
TGTGCCAGCAGCTTAGGACGAGGCACTGAAGCTTTCTTT
>TRBV2|NA|TRBJ2-1|TRBD2
CASSEKGLLAGAYNEQFF
TGTGCCAGCAGTGAAAAGGGTCTCCTAGCGGGAGCCTACAATGAGCAGTTCTTC